The clone carrying this TCR beta chain was detected many times. Its specificity is unknown. This sample stems from a study of tumor-infiltrating lymphocytes in primary liver carcinoma. Looking at the study overall: The tumors ranged from about 4.2 to 10 cm across and fell within stage T1-T3 N0M0. Study-level points and caveats: A small share of top clones, only about 7.5-25%, was found in all five tumor regions. The difference in top-250-clone fraction between tumors and blood was significant, favoring tumors (p = 0.039).

Germline lookup yields CDR1 SGHNT and CDR2 YYREEE (reference sequence). The CDR3 sequence is 13 residues long. Unmatched junction bases numbered 7, after V lost 4 bases and J lost 7 bases. From about 0.45 ug total RNA, TCR beta cDNA was generated with a primer in the constant region. Construction of TCR beta libraries relied on three successive nested multiplex PCR rounds employing slightly modified ARM-PCR. PCR rounds one and two used TRBV1-TRBV30 forward primers with a C-beta reverse primer for approximately 11 cycles each. TCRdb re-called the multiplex PCR reads through MiXCR, storing one row per CDR3 protein. The sample comprises about 100,000 distinct CDR3 sequences, about two thirds of which are singletons, and roughly 12% rests with the top ten. Extraction of RNA together with DNA used about 17-30 mg of unsorted bulk tissue. Surgeons resected the patients' primary liver carcinomas.

This clonotype originated in a woman aged 55-69 years with primary liver carcinoma and hepatitis B virus infection. This chain joins TRBV5-4 and TRBJ1-1, with TRBD1 matching over 7 bases. Sequenced: liver tumor tissue from sampling region 2. Regarding subset: tumor region T2, inferior pole. The CDR3: CASSNLTGLEAFF. The DNA for the CDR3 is TGTGCCAGCAGCAATCTGACAGGGCTTGAAGCTTTCTTT.